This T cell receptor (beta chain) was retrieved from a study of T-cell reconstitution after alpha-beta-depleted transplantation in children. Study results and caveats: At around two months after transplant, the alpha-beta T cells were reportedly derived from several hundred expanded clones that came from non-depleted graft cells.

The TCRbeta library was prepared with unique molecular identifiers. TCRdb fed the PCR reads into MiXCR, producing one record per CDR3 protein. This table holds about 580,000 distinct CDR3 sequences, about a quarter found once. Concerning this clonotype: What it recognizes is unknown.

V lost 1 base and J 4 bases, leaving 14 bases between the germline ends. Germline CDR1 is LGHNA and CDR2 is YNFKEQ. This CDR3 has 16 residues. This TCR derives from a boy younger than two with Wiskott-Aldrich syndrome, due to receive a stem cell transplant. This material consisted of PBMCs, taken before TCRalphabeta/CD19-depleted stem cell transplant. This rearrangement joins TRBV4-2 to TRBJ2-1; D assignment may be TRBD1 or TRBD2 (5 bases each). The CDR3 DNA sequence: TGTGCCAGCAGCCAAGGCGCCGGGGCCTATTACAATGAGCAGTTCTTC. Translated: CASSQGAGAYYNEQFF.